Here is one TCR beta chain with its context. As yet, its antigen is unknown. This sample was taken from a study of cytomegalovirus exposure and HLA in healthy donors. Broader study findings: The classifier reportedly diagnosed cytomegalovirus status with high sensitivity and specificity. Later on, analysis showed that most CMV-associated TCR beta chains appeared to be HLA-restricted.

Vbeta (60) and Jbeta (13) primers were used in the PCR. The table came from immunoSEQ multiplex PCR; TCRdb's copy has only in-frame clones and leaves some out. The table records about 140,000 clones, about 75% of them present only once. With 2 bases removed from V and 6 bases from J, the gap between germline ends came to 8 bases. The CDR3 has 12 residues. The germline V gene encodes CDR1 SGHDT and CDR2 YYEEEE. The TCR was taken from a man between 18 and 35 years old in good health and CMV-seropositive. Sequenced material: PBMCs. V is TRBV5-6 and J is TRBJ1-1; D remains unclear. CDR3 region: CASSLGLSEAFF. The CDR3, as DNA: TGTGCCAGCAGCTTAGGACTGTCTGAAGCTTTCTTT.